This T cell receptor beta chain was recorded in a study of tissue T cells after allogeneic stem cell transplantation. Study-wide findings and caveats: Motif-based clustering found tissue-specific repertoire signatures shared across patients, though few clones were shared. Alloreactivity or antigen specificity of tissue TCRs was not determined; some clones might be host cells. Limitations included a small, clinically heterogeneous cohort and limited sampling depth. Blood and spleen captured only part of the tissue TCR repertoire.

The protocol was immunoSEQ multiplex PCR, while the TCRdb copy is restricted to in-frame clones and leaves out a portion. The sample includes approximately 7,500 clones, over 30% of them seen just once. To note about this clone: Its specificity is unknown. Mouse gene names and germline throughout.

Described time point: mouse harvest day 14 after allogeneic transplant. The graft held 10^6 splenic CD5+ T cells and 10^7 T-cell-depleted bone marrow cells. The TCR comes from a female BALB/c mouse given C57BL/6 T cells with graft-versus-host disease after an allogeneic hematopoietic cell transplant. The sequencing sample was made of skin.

The part of the CDR3 DNA that was read is TGCACCTGCAGTGCTCGGGACAGGGAAAACACAGAAGTCTTC. Translation gives CTCSARDRENTEVF. The full-length CDR3 reads as CTCSARDRENTEVFF. V and J are TRBV1 and TRBJ1-1, with TRBD1 matching 9 bases. With the read ending 1 residue before the CDR3 end, the germline J gene is used to fill in that end. The CDR3 consists of 15 residues. Germline V CDR1 and CDR2: NSQYPW, LRSPGD (reference sequence). V dropped 3 bases and J dropped 1; count of bases not matched to a gene: 3.